This T cell receptor beta chain was sequenced in a study of CD8+CD57+ T cells in acquired aplastic anemia. Overall study findings and caveats: Sharing between patients and controls was observed for 25 to 30 CD8+ CDR3 sequences.

According to the study, genomic DNA was the template for TCR beta VDJ and CDR3 profiling. TCRdb fed the reads into MiXCR, producing one record per CDR3 protein. The sample lists about 290,000 distinct CDR3 sequences; about 50% were seen once. For sequencing, patients were chosen who had shown expansion of CD8+CD57+ cells by flow cytometry. Blood sampling was performed on the patients, and none of them had received therapy by then. This clonotype showed up many times. The antigen is unknown. CDR3 length: 15 amino acids. V gave up 8 bases and J gave up 2 bases, with 16 bases separating them. CDR1 and CDR2 from the germline V gene are LNHDA and SQIVND (reference sequence).

The genes are TRBV19 and TRBJ1-5; D is possibly TRBD1 (5 bases). This TCR was sampled from a human donor with aplastic anemia. Material: sorted CD4+, CD8+, or CD8+CD57+ T cells (not recorded which) from PBMCs. The CDR3: CASSVRVGGNQPQHF. The CDR3 coding sequence is TGTGCCAGTTCAGTCAGGGTTGGTGGCAATCAGCCCCAGCATTTT.